These 10 T cell receptor beta chains originate from one sample sequenced in a study of beta chain features in type 1 diabetes. The whole isolated RNA underwent reverse transcription, so sequencing captured expressed TCRB transcripts. Data came from immunoSEQ multiplex PCR; TCRdb stores just in-frame clones and leaves some out. Altogether 850,000 to 900,000 clones are present, roughly 15% being singletons, with the ten largest covering around 0.02%. The sequencing input was naive CD4+ T cells from blood. The receptors here all came from a woman younger than 30 in good health.

This clone was seen a handful of times. Other DNA sequences of this sample code for an identical CDR3. This chain links TRBV7-2 with TRBJ2-5, with D hard to call. The germline CDR1 and CDR2 sequences are SGHTA and FQGNSA. V lost 5 bases, J lost 2 bases, and 9 bases lay in between. This CDR3 is built from 13 residues. CDR3 amino acids: CASSLGRQETQYF. CDR3 coding DNA: TGTGCCAGCAGCCTTGGGCGACAAGAGACCCAGTACTTC.

This clone was detected a few times. The chain links TRBV6-4 to TRBJ2-7, with D perhaps matching TRBD1 (6 bases). CDR1 and CDR2 from the germline V gene are MRHNA and SNTAGT. V lost 2 bases and J 2 bases, leaving 19 bases between the germline ends. This CDR3 region has 17 residues. The CDR3 sequence: CASSDLRWTALTYEQYF. The DNA of the CDR3 is TGTGCCAGCAGTGACCTCCGGTGGACAGCTCTAACCTACGAGCAGTACTTC.

This chain joins TRBV7-8 and TRBJ2-3; D gene unclear. The CDR3 has 14 residues. Per the germline V gene, CDR1 is SGHVS and CDR2 is FQNEAQ. Deletions cut 2 bases from V and 14 bases from J, with 20 bases between. CDR3 coding DNA: TGTGCCAGCAGCTTAACCGGGCCCGATTTTTATCGGTATTTT. The encoded protein is CASSLTGPDFYRYF.

This clone came up a few times. The V and J genes are TRBV28 and TRBJ1-4; D is possibly TRBD1 (5 bases). Germline CDR1 and CDR2: MDHEN and SYDVKM. V was cut by 3 bases and J by 8 bases, with 13 bases left in between. This CDR3 spans 14 amino acids. This chain's CDR3 is CASSFAAGREKLFF. CDR3 nucleotides: TGTGCCAGCAGTTTCGCGGCAGGGAGGGAAAAACTGTTTTTT.

V is TRBV6-5 and J is TRBJ2-7; 8 bases are a match to TRBD1. J gave up 3 bases and V 5 bases, and 6 bases lay outside the gene matches. Per germline, CDR1 MNHEY and CDR2 SVGAGI. CDR3 length: 14 residues. This CDR3 is CASSHSGTGYEQYF. The CDR3 coding sequence is TGTGCCAGCAGTCATTCCGGGACAGGCTACGAGCAGTACTTC.

This clone was observed a few times. V usage is TRBV4-1 and J usage is TRBJ1-5; D is undetermined. This CDR3 spans 14 amino acids. CDR1 is MGHRA, CDR2 YSYEKL, per germline. V lost 0 bases and J 6 bases, leaving 9 bases between the germline ends. The CDR3 DNA is TGCGCCAGCAGCCAAGATCATCGGGTTCAGCCCCAGCATTTT. Translation gives CASSQDHRVQPQHF.

The J gene is TRBJ2-1, the V gene TRBV5-1; TRBD2 agrees at 7 bases. CDR3 length equals 16 residues. V dropped 4 bases and J dropped 7; count of bases not matched to a gene: 14. CDR1 SGHRS and CDR2 YFSETQ come from the germline V gene. CDR3 in DNA: TGCGCCAGCAGCCCTACCCTCGCGGGAGCCGAAAATGAGCAGTTCTTC. It specifies CASSPTLAGAENEQFF.

Written as DNA, the CDR3 is TGTGCCAGCAGCTTAGGCTTAGGTCAGCCCCAGCATTTT. The encoded protein is CASSLGLGQPQHF. The chain uses TRBV7-9 and TRBJ1-5; D is unclear. Trimming removed 1 base at V and 6 bases at J, with 7 bases between. Germline lookup yields CDR1 SEHNR and CDR2 FQNEAQ (reference sequence). The CDR3 sequence is 13 residues long.

The sample holds a few counts of this clone. Its ends do not fully match the called genes, so a read error is possible. This chain connects TRBV28 to TRBJ2-5; D is uncertain. This CDR3 region has 13 residues. Germline CDR1 and CDR2: MDHEN and SYDVKM. CDR3 in DNA: TGTGCCAGCAGTCCGGGCAACCAGGAGACCCAGTACTTC. Protein sequence: CASSPGNQETQYF.

This clone occurred a few times. The J gene is TRBJ2-7, the V gene TRBV5-1; a possible D gene is TRBD1 (6 bases). The CDR3 has 12 amino acids. Looked up from germline, CDR1 is SGHRS and CDR2 is YFSETQ. Trimming left V 0 bases short and J 6 bases short, with 7 bases between. CDR3 sequence reads: CASSLGGREQYF. DNA of the CDR3: TGCGCCAGCAGCTTGGGGGGGCGCGAGCAGTACTTC.